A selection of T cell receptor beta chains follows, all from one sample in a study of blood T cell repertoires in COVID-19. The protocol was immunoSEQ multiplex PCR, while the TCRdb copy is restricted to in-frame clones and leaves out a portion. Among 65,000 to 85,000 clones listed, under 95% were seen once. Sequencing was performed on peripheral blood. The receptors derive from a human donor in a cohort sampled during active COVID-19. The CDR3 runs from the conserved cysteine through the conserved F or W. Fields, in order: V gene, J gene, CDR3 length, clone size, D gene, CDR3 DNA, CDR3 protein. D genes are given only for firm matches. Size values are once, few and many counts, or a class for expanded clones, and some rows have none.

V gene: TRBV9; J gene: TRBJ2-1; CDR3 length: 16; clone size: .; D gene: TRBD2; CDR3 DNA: TGTGCCAGCAGCCCCAGACTAGCGGGGGGGCTCAATGAGCAGTTCTTC; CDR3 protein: CASSPRLAGGLNEQFF
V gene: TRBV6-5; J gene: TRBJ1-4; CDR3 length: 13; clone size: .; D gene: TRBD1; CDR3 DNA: TGTGCCAGCAGTCGGGGACAGGCGGAAAAACTGTTTTTT; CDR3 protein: CASSRGQAEKLFF
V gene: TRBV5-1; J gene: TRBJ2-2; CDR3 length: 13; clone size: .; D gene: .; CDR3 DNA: TGCGCCAGCAGGGGAGGTGACACCGGGGAGCTGTTTTTT; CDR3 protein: CASRGGDTGELFF
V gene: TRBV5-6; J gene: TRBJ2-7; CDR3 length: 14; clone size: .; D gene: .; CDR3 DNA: TGTGCCAGCAGCTTGTTAGGGGTCTCCTACGAGCAGTACTTC; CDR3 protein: CASSLLGVSYEQYF
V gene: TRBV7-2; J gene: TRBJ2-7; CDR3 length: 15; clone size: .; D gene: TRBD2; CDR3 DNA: TGTGCCAGCAGCCCTAGGACTAGCGGGGGACACGAGCAGTACTTC; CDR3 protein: CASSPRTSGGHEQYF
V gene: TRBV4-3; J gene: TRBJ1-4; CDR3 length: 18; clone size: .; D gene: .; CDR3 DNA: TGCGCCAGCAGCCAAGATCCGCCGCAGGCCACAACTAATGAAAAACTGTTTTTT; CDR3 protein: CASSQDPPQATTNEKLFF
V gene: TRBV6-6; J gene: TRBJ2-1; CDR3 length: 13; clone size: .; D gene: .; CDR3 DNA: TGTGCCAGCAGTGGACAGCTGTACAATGAGCAGTTCTTC; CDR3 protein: CASSGQLYNEQFF
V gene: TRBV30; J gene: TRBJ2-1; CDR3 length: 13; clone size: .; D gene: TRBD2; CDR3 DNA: TGTGCCTGTCCCCGGGGGGCCTACAATGAGCAGTTCTTC; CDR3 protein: CACPRGAYNEQFF
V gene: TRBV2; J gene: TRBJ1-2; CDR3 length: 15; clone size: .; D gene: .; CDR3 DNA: TGTGCCAGCAGTGAGGTGAGCCGGGGACAATATGGCTACACCTTC; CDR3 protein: CASSEVSRGQYGYTF
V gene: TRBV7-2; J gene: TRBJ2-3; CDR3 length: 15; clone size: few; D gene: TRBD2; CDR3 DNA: TGTGCCAGCAGCTTTGGCGGACTAGCGGCGGATACGCAGTATTTT; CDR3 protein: CASSFGGLAADTQYF
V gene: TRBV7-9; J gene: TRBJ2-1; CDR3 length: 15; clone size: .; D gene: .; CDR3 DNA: TGTGCCAGCAGCTTAGGGTGGGCAAGGCCCAATGAGCAGTTCTTC; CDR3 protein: CASSLGWARPNEQFF
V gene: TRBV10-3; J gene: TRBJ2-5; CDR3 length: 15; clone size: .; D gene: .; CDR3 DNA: TGTGCCATCAGTGAGCGGGGGGGACAGGGAGAGACCCAGTACTTC; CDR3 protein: CAISERGGQGETQYF
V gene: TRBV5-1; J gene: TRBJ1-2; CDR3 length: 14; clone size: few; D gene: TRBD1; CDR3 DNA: TGCGCCAGCAGCTACGGGACAGGGTACTATGGCTACACCTTC; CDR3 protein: CASSYGTGYYGYTF
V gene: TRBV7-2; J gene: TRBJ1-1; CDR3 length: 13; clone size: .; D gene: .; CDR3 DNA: TGTGCCAGCACCCAGGGGACGAACACTGAAGCTTTCTTT; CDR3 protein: CASTQGTNTEAFF
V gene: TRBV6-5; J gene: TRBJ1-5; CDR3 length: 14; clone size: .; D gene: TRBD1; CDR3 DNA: TGTGCCAGCAGACAGGGGGCGGGTAATCAGCCCCAGCATTTT; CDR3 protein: CASRQGAGNQPQHF
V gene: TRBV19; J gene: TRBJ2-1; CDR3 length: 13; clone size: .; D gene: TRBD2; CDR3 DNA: TGTGCCAGTAGTGGCACTAGCGGGGATGAGCAGTTCTTC; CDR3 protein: CASSGTSGDEQFF
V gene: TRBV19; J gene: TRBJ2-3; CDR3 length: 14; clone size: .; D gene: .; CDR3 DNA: TGTGCCAGCGAACGCAGGGTCGGCACAGATACGCAGTATTTT; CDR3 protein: CASERRVGTDTQYF
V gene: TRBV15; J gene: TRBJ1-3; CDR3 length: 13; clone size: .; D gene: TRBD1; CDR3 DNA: TGTGCCACCAGGACAGGGCACGGAAACACCATATATTTT; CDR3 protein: CATRTGHGNTIYF
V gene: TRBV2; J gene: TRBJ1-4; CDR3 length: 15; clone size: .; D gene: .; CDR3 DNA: TGTGCCAGCAGTGAAACAGGGTTCCCTAATGAAAAACTGTTTTTT; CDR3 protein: CASSETGFPNEKLFF
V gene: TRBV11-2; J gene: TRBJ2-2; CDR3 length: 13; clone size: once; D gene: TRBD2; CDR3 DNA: TGTGCCAGCCGACGGGGAGGGCGCGGGGAGCTGTTTTTT; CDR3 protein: CASRRGGRGELFF
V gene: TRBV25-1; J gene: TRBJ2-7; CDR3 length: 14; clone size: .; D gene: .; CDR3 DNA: TGTGCCAGCAGTGAATCGGCAGGGTCCTACGAGCAGTACTTC; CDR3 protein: CASSESAGSYEQYF
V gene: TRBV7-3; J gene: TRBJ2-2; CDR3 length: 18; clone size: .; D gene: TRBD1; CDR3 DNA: TGTGCCAGCACCCCGAGGGGGCTAGGAGGATTGAGCACCGGGGAGCTGTTTTTT; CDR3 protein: CASTPRGLGGLSTGELFF
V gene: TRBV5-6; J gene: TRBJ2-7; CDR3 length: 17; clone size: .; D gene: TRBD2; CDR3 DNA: TGTGCCAGCAGCCAAACAAGACTAGCGGGGGAGATCTACGAGCAGTACTTC; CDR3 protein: CASSQTRLAGEIYEQYF
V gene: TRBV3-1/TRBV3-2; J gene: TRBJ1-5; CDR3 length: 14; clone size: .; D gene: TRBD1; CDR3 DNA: TGTGCCAGCAGCCATGGACAGGGCAATCAGCCCCAGCATTTT; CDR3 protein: CASSHGQGNQPQHF
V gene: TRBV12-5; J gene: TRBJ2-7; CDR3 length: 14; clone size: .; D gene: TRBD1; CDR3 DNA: TGTGCTAGTGGTTCCGGGACAGGGGTAAACGAGCAGTACTTC; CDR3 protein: CASGSGTGVNEQYF